This TCR beta chain was sequenced during a study of shared clonotypes between healthy human individuals. Original processing methods: Filtering differed for immunoSEQ, which gave only junction sequences without quality scores. Generated by immunoSEQ multiplex PCR, the TCRdb table keeps only in-frame clones and is missing some. V and J calls and clone size are given by that table; D and trimming were obtained from the DNA. The sample includes about 1 million clones, more than 60% of them seen just once. The germline CDR1 and CDR2 sequences are GTSNPN and SVGIG (reference sequence). The CDR3 runs 17 residues.

The chain couples TRBV30 to TRBJ2-5; D remains ambiguous. The J call is uncertain, as TRBJ2-7 better fits the DNA end. Sequencing was performed on memory CD4+ T cells sorted from blood. Subset defined: CD45RA-negative fraction. The clonotype originates from a man younger than 35 in good health. CDR3 nucleotides: TGTGCCTGGAAAAGGCCGATCGCCGATTACCATAACTACGAGCAGTACTTC. This sequence encodes CAWKRPIADYHNYEQYF.